This T cell receptor (beta chain) derives from a study of siplizumab effects on memory and regulatory T cells. Generated by immunoSEQ multiplex PCR, the TCRdb table keeps only in-frame clones and is missing some. In the table there are around 99,000 clones, 92% of which are singletons. General study points: Sequences below about 10^-5 frequency were poorly captured, limiting mapping of alloreactive clones. A naive or memory phenotype could not be assigned to roughly 75-95% of the proliferating CD4+ or CD8+ clones. The apparent diversity of naive T cells exceeded that of memory cells, and naive T cells seemed to make a major contribution to the alloresponse.

In the case of this clone: Its cognate antigen is unknown.

After removal of 1 base from V and 0 bases from J, the junction contained 2 bases not matched to a gene. The CDR3 spans 15 residues. CDR1 and CDR2 from the germline V gene are MNHEY and SMNVEV (reference sequence). The TCR comes from a human donor in good health. The chain carries TRBV27 and TRBJ1-1, with 7 bases fitting TRBD1. Sequenced input: Tregs sorted from blood. The CDR3 reads CASSLFGTVNTEAFF. CDR3 DNA: TGTGCCAGCAGTTTATTTGGGACAGTGAACACTGAAGCTTTCTTT.